The 5 T cell receptor beta chains in this list originate from one sample, sequenced in a study of T cells after yellow fever vaccination (dated by TCRdb to between 2018 and 2021). The library relied on 5' RACE. The sequencer was an Illumina NovaSeq 6000. The public reads were run again by TCRdb, first through fastp at Q25 and then through MiXCR, and only productive beta chains were kept. Rows are combined by CDR3 protein, so each entry shows the most common genes and DNA. The sample has 250,000 to 400,000 distinct CDR3 sequences on record, over 4% of them singletons. 20% to 25% of the sample is held by the ten biggest clonotypes. Reading the label with the study, this specimen's treatment or condition is: live attenuated yellow fever vaccine strain. Sequencing was performed on PBMCs, taken 5 days after the yellow fever booster vaccination. These receptor sequences come from a man aged 18 to 29 who received the YFV17D yellow fever vaccine.

This clonotype turned up a few times. The chain employs TRBV4-1 and TRBJ1-6, with D tentatively TRBD1 (6 bases). CDR1 MGHRA and CDR2 YSYEKL come from the germline V gene. V was shortened by 4 bases and J by 4 bases, with 17 bases between the two germline ends. The CDR3 consists of 17 residues. CDR3 region: CASSPRADSSYNSPLHF. In DNA form, the CDR3 reads TGCGCCAGCAGCCCGCGGGCGGACAGCTCTTATAATTCACCCCTCCACTTT.

In its sample, this clonotype was seen a few times. The V gene is TRBV5-1, the J gene TRBJ2-2; D ambiguous. The length of the CDR3 is 12 residues. Between the trimmed V and J ends, which lost 5 bases and 2 bases, there was a span of 4 bases. CDR1 and CDR2 from the germline V gene are SGHRS and YFSETQ. The CDR3 region is CASRANTGELFF. DNA of the CDR3: TGCGCCAGCAGGGCTAACACCGGGGAGCTGTTTTTT.

Only a few counts were recorded for this clonotype. The rearrangement links TRBV28 to TRBJ2-3, with TRBD2 matching 8 bases. Germline-derived CDR1 and CDR2 are MDHEN and SYDVKM. CDR3 length: 13 residues. With V trimmed by 8 bases and J by 14 bases, 15 bases remained unmatched. The CDR3 nucleotides are TGTGCCAGCCTTCACAAGCGGGAGAACCCCTGGTATTTT. Its protein product is CASLHKRENPWYF. Supplemented by reference TRBV28 and TRBJ2-3, the full variable domain reads DVKVTQSSRYLVKRTGEKVFLECVQDMDHENMFWYRQDPGLGLRLIYFSYDVKMKEKGDIPEGYSVSREKKERFSLILESASTNQTSMYLCASLHKRENPWYFGPGTRLTVL.

This clonotype has more than one count but fewer than ten. V usage is TRBV20-1 and J usage is TRBJ2-2, with 7 bases lining up with TRBD1. J was trimmed by 2 bases and V by 4 bases; bases with no gene match: 1. The CDR3 runs to 13 residues. CDR1 is DFQATT, CDR2 SNEGSKA, per germline (reference sequence). CDR3 sequence: CSANRGNTGELFF. CDR3 bases: TGCAGTGCTAACAGGGGTAACACCGGGGAGCTGTTTTTT.

J is TRBJ2-7 and V is TRBV6-2 or TRBV6-3, with D unclear. The V end was cut by 4 bases, the J end by 6 bases, with 13 bases between. This CDR3 has 13 residues. From germline, CDR1 is MNHEY and CDR2 SVGEGT. In DNA form, the CDR3 reads TGTGCCAGCAGTTCAAGGCTCCCGTCCGAGCAGTACGTC. Amino acid sequence: CASSSRLPSEQYV.